This T cell receptor (beta chain) originates from a study of T cells in tumors after PD-1 blockade. Study-level information: No patient had prior checkpoint blockade, systemic immunosuppression, or radiotherapy within 4 weeks. Treatment was either pembrolizumab 200 mg every 3 weeks or cemiplimab 350 mg every 2 weeks. During anti-PD-1 treatment, some patients continued daily vismodegib 150 mg.

Per germline, CDR1 ENHRY and CDR2 SYGVKD. V lost 3 bases to trimming and J lost 1 base; unmatched junction nucleotides: 6. This CDR3 contains 17 residues. Repertoires were generated with immunoSEQ multiplex PCR, while TCRdb's copy carries only in-frame clones and drops some. The profile shows under 75,000 clones, less than 85% of them singletons. This chain links TRBV10-3 with TRBJ1-5, with 10 bases identical to TRBD1. The sample was PBMCs, taken after anti-PD-1 treatment. The sequence was obtained from a human donor with basal cell carcinoma. The CDR3 nucleotides are TGTGCCATCAGTGACGGGGACAGGGGAGTCAGCAATCAGCCCCAGCATTTT. Amino acid sequence: CAISDGDRGVSNQPQHF.